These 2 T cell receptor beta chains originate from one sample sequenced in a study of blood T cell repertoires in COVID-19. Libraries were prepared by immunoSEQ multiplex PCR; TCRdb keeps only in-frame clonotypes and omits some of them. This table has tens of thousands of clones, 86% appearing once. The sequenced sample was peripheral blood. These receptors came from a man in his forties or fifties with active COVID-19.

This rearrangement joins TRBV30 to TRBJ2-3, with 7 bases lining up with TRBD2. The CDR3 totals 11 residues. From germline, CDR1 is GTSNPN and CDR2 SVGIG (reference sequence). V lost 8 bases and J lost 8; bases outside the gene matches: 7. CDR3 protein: CAHDAGVTQYF. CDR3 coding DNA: TGTGCCCACGACGCGGGAGTTACGCAGTATTTT.

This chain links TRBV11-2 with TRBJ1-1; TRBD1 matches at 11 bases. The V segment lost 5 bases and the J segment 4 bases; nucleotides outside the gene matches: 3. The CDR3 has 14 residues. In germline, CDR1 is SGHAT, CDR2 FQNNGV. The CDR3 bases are TGTGCCAGCAGCCCGGACAGGGGGCCCACTGAAGCTTTCTTT. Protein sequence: CASSPDRGPTEAFF.